Many counts were recorded for the clone carrying this T cell receptor beta chain. This beta chain lies outside the target of a library built for alpha chains; its clone size means little. In TCRdb, the 5' RACE reads were re-called with MiXCR into one record per CDR3 protein. This table holds fewer than 18,000 distinct CDR3 sequences, 3% to 4.5% found once. The source of the sample is a study of spatial heterogeneity in lung cancer. Study background: In raw reads, more than eight appearances on average were recorded for each unique TCR and UMI combination.

The V gene lost 6 bases and the J gene lost 2 bases, with 17 bases spanning the gap. The CDR3 extends over 16 amino acids. Germline values: CDR1 SGHTA, CDR2 FQGNSA. Time point specified: sample taken at primary tumor resection. The donors comprised some 78 untreated early-stage non-small cell lung cancer patients. Material for sequencing was whole RNA from tumor, nontumor lung or frozen PBMC, left unsorted. The receptor comes from a male donor with early-stage non-small cell lung cancer. Specimen: normal lung tissue next to the tumor, collected at surgery. The chain has TRBV7-2 and TRBJ2-1; D uncertain. DNA for the CDR3: TGTGCCAGCAGTATACCCTCTTTTGGGACCTACAATGAGCAGTTCTTC. It translates to CASSIPSFGTYNEQFF.